The clone carrying this T cell receptor (beta chain) turned up a few times. Its antigen is unknown. Sequencing used immunoSEQ multiplex PCR; TCRdb keeps in-frame clones, though not all of them. This table has fewer than 90,000 clones, roughly 85% appearing once. Noted time point: blood 2 weeks post-SBRT. Treatment in this sample: 15 Gy SBRT to primary tumor, nephrectomy 4 weeks later. Radiation-treated patients gave blood at baseline, week 2 and week 4. This entry comes from a study of radiation and T cells in renal cell carcinoma. Study observations and caveats: In blood, top tumor clones expanded by 2 weeks, shrinking by 4.

The germline V gene encodes CDR1 MNHEY and CDR2 SVGAGI. Trimming removed 10 bases at V and 8 bases at J, with 20 bases between. The CDR3 consists of 13 residues. The sample was blood, taken from a patient whose treatment included radiotherapy and nephrectomy. The receptor comes from a woman between 45 and 60 years old with renal cell carcinoma. This chain uses TRBV6-5 with TRBJ1-2; D may be TRBD1 (5 bases). CDR3: CATLGVPSRGYTF. In nucleotides, the CDR3 is TGTGCCACACTAGGGGTTCCCTCGAGGGGCTACACCTTC.